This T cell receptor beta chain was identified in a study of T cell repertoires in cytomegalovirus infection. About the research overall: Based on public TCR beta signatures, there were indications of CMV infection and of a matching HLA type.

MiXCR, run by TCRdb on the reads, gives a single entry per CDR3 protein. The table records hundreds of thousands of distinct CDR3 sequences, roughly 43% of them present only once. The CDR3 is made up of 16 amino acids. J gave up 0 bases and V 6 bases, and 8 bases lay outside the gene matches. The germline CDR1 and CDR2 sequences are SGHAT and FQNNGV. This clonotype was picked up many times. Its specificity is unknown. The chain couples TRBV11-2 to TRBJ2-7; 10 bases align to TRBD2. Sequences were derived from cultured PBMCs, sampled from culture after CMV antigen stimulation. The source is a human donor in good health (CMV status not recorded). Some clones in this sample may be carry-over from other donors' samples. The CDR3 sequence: CASRNRASGSSYEQYF. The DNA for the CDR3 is TGTGCCAGCAGAAATAGAGCTAGCGGGAGCTCCTACGAGCAGTACTTC.